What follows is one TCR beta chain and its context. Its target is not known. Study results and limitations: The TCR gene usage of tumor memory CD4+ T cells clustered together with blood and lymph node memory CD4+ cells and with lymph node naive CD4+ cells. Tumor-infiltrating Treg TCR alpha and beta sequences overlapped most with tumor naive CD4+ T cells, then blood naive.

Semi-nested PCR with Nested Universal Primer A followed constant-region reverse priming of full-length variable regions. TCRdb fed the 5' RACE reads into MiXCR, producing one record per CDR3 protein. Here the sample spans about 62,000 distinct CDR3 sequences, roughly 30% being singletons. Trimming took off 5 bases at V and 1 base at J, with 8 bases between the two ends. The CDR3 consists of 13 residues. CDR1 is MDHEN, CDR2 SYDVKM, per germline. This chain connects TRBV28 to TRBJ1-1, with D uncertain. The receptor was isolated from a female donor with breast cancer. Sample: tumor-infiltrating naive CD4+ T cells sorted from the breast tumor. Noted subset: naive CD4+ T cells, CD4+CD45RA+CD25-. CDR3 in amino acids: CASSRYKNTEAFF. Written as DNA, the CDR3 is TGTGCCAGCAGTCGGTACAAGAACACTGAAGCTTTCTTT.